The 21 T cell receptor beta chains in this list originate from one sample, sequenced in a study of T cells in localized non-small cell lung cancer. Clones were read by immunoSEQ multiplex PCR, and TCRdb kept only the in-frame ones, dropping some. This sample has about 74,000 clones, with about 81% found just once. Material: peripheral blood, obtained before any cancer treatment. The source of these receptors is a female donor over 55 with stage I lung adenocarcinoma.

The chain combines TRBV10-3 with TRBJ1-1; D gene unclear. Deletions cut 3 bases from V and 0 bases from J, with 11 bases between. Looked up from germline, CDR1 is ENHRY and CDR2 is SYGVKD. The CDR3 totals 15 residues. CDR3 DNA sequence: TGTGCCATCAGTGATAGTACAGCTGTGAACACTGAAGCTTTCTTT. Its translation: CAISDSTAVNTEAFF.

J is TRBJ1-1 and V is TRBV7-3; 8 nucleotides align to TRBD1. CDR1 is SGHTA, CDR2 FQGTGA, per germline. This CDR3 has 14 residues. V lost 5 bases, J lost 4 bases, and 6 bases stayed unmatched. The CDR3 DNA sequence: TGTGCCAGCAGCCTCCGAGGACAGGGCACTGAAGCTTTCTTT. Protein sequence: CASSLRGQGTEAFF.

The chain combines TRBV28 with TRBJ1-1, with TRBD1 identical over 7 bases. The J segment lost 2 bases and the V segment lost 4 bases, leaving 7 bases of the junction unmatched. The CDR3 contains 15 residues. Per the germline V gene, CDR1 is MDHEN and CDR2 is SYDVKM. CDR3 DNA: TGTGCCAGCAGTTCCTCAGGGACAGCTAACACTGAAGCTTTCTTT. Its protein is CASSSSGTANTEAFF.

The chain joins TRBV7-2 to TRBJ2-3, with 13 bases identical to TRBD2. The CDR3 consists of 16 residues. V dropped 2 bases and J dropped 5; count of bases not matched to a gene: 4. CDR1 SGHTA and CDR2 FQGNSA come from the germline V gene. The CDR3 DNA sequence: TGTGCCAGCAGCTTATTACTAGCGGGAGGGGGAGATACGCAGTATTTT. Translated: CASSLLLAGGGDTQYF.

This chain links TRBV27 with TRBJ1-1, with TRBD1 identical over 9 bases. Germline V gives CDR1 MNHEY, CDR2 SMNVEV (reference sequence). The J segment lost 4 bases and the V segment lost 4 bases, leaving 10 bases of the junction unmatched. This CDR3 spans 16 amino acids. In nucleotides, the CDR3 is TGTGCCAGCAGTTACAACAGGGGGCGGGACGGCACTGAAGCTTTCTTT. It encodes CASSYNRGRDGTEAFF.

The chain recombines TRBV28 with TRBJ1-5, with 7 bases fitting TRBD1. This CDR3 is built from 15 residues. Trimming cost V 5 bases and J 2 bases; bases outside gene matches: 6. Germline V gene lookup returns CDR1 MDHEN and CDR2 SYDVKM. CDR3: CASSPNRGRNQPQHF. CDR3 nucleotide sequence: TGTGCCAGCAGTCCCAACAGGGGACGCAATCAGCCCCAGCATTTT.

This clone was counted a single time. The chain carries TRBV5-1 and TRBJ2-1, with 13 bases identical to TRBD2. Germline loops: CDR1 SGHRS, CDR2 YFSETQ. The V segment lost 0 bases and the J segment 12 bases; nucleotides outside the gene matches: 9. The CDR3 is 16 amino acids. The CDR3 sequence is CASSLDGTSGTGRQFF. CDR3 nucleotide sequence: TGCGCCAGCAGCTTGGACGGGACTAGCGGGACCGGGAGGCAGTTCTTC. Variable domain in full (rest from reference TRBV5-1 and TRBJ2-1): KAGVTQTPRYLIKTRGQQVTLSCSPISGHRSVSWYQQTPGQGLQFLFEYFSETQRNKGNFPGRFSGRQFSNSRSEMNVSTLELGDSALYLCASSLDGTSGTGRQFFGPGTRLTVL.

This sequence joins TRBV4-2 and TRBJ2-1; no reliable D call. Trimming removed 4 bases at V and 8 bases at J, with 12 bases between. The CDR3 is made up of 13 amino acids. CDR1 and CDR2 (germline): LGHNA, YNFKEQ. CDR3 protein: CASSPRAGDEQFF. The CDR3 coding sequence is TGTGCCAGCAGCCCCCGGGCAGGAGATGAGCAGTTCTTC.

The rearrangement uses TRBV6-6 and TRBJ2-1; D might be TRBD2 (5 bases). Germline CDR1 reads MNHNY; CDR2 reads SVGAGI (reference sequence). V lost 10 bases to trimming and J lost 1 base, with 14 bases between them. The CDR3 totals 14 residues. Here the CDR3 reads CANNPPGSYNEQFF. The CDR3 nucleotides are TGTGCCAACAACCCCCCGGGGTCCTACAATGAGCAGTTCTTC.

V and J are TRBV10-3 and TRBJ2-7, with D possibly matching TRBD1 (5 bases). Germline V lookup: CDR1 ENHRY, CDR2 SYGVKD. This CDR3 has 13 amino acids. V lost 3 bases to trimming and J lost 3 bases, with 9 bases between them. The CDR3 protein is CAISEFRDYEQYF. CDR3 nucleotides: TGTGCCATCAGTGAATTCAGGGACTACGAGCAGTACTTC.

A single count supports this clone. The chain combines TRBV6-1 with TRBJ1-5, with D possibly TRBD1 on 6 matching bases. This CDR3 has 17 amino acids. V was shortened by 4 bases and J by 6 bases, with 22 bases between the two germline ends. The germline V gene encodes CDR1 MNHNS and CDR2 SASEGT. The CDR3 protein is CASSGPGERGGFQPQHF. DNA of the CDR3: TGTGCCAGCAGTGGCCCGGGGGAGAGGGGGGGTTTTCAGCCCCAGCATTTT.

The CDR3 DNA sequence: TGCGCCAGCAGCTTCATAGCGGGGAAATTAAGCTCCTACAATGAGCAGTTCTTC. This translates into CASSFIAGKLSSYNEQFF. The chain uses TRBV5-1 and TRBJ2-1; TRBD2 agrees at 8 bases. Germline loops: CDR1 SGHRS, CDR2 YFSETQ. The V gene end was trimmed by 2 bases and the J gene end by 0 bases; junction bases not matched to a gene: 10. This CDR3 is 18 amino acids long.

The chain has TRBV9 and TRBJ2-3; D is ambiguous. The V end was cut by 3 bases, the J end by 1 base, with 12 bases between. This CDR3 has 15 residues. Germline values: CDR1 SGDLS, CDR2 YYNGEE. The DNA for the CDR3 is TGTGCCAGCAGCGCCCGCCCCCCAGGCACAGATACGCAGTATTTT. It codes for CASSARPPGTDTQYF. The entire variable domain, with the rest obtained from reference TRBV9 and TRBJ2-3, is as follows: DSGVTQTPKHLITATGQRVTLRCSPRSGDLSVYWYQQSLDQGLQFLIQYYNGEERAKGNILERFSAQQFPDLHSELNLSSLELGDSALYFCASSARPPGTDTQYFGPGTRLTVL.

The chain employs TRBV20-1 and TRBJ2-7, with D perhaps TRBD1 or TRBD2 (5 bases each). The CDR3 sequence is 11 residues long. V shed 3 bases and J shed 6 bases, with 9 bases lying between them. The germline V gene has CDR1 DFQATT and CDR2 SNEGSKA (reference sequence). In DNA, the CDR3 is TGCAGTGCTAGGGGGGTGGGCGAGCAGTACTTC. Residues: CSARGVGEQYF.

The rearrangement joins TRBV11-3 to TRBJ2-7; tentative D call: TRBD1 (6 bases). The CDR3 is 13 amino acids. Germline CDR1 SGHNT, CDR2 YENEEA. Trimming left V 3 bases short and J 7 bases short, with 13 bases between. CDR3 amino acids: CASSLDPTGEQYF. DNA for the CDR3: TGTGCCAGCAGCTTGGACCCAACAGGGGAGCAGTACTTC.

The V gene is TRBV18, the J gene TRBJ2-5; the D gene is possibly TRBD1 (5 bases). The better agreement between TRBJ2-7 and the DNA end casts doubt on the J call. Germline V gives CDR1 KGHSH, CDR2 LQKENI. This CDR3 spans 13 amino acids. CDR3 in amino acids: CASSPRTTFEQYF. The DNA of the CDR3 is TGTGCCAGCTCACCTCGGACAACCTTCGAGCAGTACTTC.

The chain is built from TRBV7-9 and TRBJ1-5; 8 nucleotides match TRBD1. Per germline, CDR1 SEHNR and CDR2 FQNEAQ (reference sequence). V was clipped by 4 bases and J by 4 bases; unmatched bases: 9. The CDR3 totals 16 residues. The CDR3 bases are TGTGCCAGCAGCTGGGGGGGGGACAGGCTTAATCAGCCCCAGCATTTT. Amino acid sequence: CASSWGGDRLNQPQHF.

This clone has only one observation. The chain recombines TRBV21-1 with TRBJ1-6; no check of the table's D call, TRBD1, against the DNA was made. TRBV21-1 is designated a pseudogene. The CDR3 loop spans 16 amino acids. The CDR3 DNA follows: TGTGCCAGCAGCAAAGAGGGGGCCACCTATAATTCACCCCTCCACTTT. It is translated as CASSKEGATYNSPLHF.

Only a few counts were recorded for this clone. CDR3: CASSPQGDTEAFF. The CDR3 DNA sequence: TGTGCCAGCTCACCCCAGGGGGACACTGAAGCTTTCTTT. The chain combines TRBV18 with TRBJ1-1; TRBD1 agrees at 7 bases. The CDR3 is 13 residues long. The ends lost 3 bases at V and 3 bases at J; junction bases unmatched: 1. Germline loops: CDR1 KGHSH, CDR2 LQKENI.

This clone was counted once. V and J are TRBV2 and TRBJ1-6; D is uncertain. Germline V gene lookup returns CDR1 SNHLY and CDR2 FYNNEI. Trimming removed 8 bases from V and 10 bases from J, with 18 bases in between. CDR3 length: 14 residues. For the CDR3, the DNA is TGTGCCAGCCGACCCGGGTCTACCGCCTCACCCCTCCACTTT. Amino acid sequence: CASRPGSTASPLHF.

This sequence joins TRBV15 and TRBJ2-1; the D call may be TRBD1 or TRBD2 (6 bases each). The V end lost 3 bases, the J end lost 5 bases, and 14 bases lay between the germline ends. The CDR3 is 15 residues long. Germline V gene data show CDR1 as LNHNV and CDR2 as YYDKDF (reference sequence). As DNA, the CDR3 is TGTGCCACCAGCAGTCAGGGGAGGACTCACAATGAGCAGTTCTTC. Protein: CATSSQGRTHNEQFF.